What follows describes a single T cell receptor (beta chain). Its antigen is unidentified. Germline assignment: CDR1 MNHEY and CDR2 SVGAGI. The ends lost 4 bases at V and 4 bases at J; junction bases unmatched: 8. The length of the CDR3 is 15 residues. Assay used: immunoSEQ multiplex PCR; TCRdb lists only in-frame clones, some missing. The table records about 150,000 clones, less than 90% of them present only once. This sample is part of a study of T cell responses to AZD1222 COVID-19 vaccine. Findings and limits, study-wide: Donors, mostly white British, included more females; clonal diversity was possibly underestimated. Only five or six people who got AZD1222 tested seropositive at baseline.

The sequence derives from an adult who had recovered from COVID-19. The chain recombines TRBV6-5 with TRBJ1-2; 8 bases fit TRBD1. The material was peripheral blood, obtained after recovery from COVID-19. The CDR3 loop is CASSWTGPISYGYTF. The CDR3 coding sequence is TGTGCCAGCAGTTGGACAGGGCCTATTTCCTATGGCTACACCTTC.